The T cell receptor beta chain described here comes from a study of blood T cell repertoires in COVID-19. This clone rates as medium-sized. V lost 3 bases, J lost 4 bases, and 6 bases stayed unmatched. This CDR3 contains 15 residues. CDR1 and CDR2 from the germline V gene are SGHTA and FQGNSA. Sequencing was performed with immunoSEQ multiplex PCR; in TCRdb, only in-frame clones are kept and a portion is missing. The sample shows fewer than 200,000 clones, roughly four fifths of them seen only once. Material for sequencing was peripheral blood. The sequence derives from an elderly woman with acute or convalescent COVID-19. The rearrangement joins TRBV7-2 to TRBJ1-3, with 7 bases aligning to TRBD1. The CDR3 coding sequence is TGTGCCAGCAGCTTCGAGACAGGGTTAGGAAACACCATATATTTT. It yields the protein CASSFETGLGNTIYF.